Presented here are 3 T cell receptor beta chains from one specimen sequenced in a study of T cells in Graves' hyperthyroidism and ophthalmopathy (dated by TCRdb to between 2018 and 2021). Libraries came from multiplex PCR. The sequencer was an Illumina HiSeq 2000. Amplification of TCR beta CDR3 regions was carried out from RNA transcripts. The TCR CDR3 was subjected to a first round of RT-PCR using the HTBI primer set and the Qiagen OneStep RT-PCR kit. TCRdb's own reprocessing of the public reads used fastp at Q25 and MiXCR and kept productive beta chains. Every entry covers one CDR3 protein and lists the most common genes and DNA from its rows. This sample holds around 500,000 distinct CDR3 sequences; approximately 15% were observed only once. Of the sample, around 17% falls within the top ten clones. Sequencing was performed on blood. These receptors came from a woman aged 18-30 years with Graves' hyperthyroidism.

As for this clonotype: Just one base apart from a much larger clone, this may be a read error. The chain carries TRBV20-1 and TRBJ1-4, with a possible D match to TRBD1 (5 bases). CDR1 is DFQATT and CDR2 is SNEGSKA in the germline V gene (reference sequence). V lost 8 bases and J lost 3, with 10 bases in between. CDR3 length equals 12 residues. In DNA form, the CDR3 reads TGCAGTATGACAGCAGCTAATGAAAAACTGTTTTTT. As protein: CSMTAANEKLFF.

The chain uses TRBV12-5 and TRBJ1-5; 8 nucleotides align to TRBD1. The CDR3 length is 16 residues. The junction had 6 bases not matched to a gene; V was cut back by 5 bases and J by 0 bases. Germline loops: CDR1 LGHNT, CDR2 FRNRAP. CDR3 coding DNA: TGTGCTAGTGGTCTGGACAGGGAGGATAGCAATCAGCCCCAGCATTTT. It is translated as CASGLDREDSNQPQHF.

This clonotype was counted at least ten times. The chain joins TRBV11-2 to TRBJ1-2; 7 bases fit TRBD1. CDR3 length: 16 residues. V gave up 1 base and J gave up 4 bases; unmatched junction bases: 9. Germline CDR1 and CDR2: SGHAT and FQNNGV. The CDR3 spells CASSLGDREFGYGYTF. The DNA of the CDR3 is TGTGCCAGCAGCTTAGGAGACAGGGAGTTTGGCTATGGCTACACCTTC. The whole variable domain, remainder taken from reference TRBV11-2 and TRBJ1-2, is EAGVAQSPRYKIIEKRQSVAFWCNPISGHATLYWYQQILGQGPKLLIQFQNNGVVDDSQLPKDRFSAERLKGVDSTLKIQPAKLEDSAVYLCASSLGDREFGYGYTFGSGTRLTVV.